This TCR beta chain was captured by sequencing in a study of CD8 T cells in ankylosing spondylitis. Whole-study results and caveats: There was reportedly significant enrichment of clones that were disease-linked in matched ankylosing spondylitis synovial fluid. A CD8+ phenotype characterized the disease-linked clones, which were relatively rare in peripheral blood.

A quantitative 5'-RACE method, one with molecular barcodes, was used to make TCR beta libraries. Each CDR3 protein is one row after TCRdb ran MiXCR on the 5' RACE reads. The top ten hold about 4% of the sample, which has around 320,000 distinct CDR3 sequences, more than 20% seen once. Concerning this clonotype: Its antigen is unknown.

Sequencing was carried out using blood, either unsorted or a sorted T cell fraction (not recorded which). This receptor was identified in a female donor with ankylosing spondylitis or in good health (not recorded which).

CDR3 sequence: CASRSDRNYGYTF. In nucleotides, the CDR3 is TGTGCCAGCAGATCCGACAGAAACTATGGCTACACCTTC. The chain combines TRBV2 with TRBJ1-2; D perhaps matches TRBD1 (5 bases). The germline V and J ends were trimmed by 6 bases and 2 bases, with 10 bases remaining between them. The germline CDR1 and CDR2 sequences are SNHLY and FYNNEI. This CDR3 comprises 13 residues.